This record looks at one TCR beta chain sequence and its context. The antigen remains unidentified. Profiling relied on immunoSEQ multiplex PCR, and the TCRdb table lists in-frame clones only, not all of them. The data contain around 2,000,000 clones, 85% to 95% of them singletons. Healthy HIV-negative adults with no recent acute infections or vaccinations were recruited as donors. This sample was taken from a study of shared clonotypes between healthy human individuals. General study points: All-four-donor shared clonotypes had higher generation probabilities than non-shared clonotypes did. Several donors held 5% to 5.5% of naive CD4 clonotypes in common.

The CDR3 is 13 amino acids. V lost 0 bases and J lost 6; bases outside the gene matches: 2. The germline V gene encodes CDR1 LNHNV and CDR2 YYDKDF (reference sequence). The sequencing sample was made of naive CD4+ T cells sorted from blood. Indicated subset: CD45RA+ positively selected. The sequence derives from a young man in good health. This chain uses TRBV15 with TRBJ2-7, with TRBD2 identical over 7 bases. CDR3 sequence: CATSREPGGEQYF. The DNA for the CDR3 is TGTGCCACCAGCAGAGAGCCGGGGGGCGAGCAGTACTTC. Looking up the rest from reference TRBV15 and TRBJ2-7 gives the full variable domain: DAMVIQNPRYQVTQFGKPVTLSCSQTLNHNVMYWYQQKSSQAPKLLFHYYDKDFNNEADTPDNFQSRRPNTSFCFLDIRSPGLGDTAMYLCATSREPGGEQYFGPGTRLTVT.